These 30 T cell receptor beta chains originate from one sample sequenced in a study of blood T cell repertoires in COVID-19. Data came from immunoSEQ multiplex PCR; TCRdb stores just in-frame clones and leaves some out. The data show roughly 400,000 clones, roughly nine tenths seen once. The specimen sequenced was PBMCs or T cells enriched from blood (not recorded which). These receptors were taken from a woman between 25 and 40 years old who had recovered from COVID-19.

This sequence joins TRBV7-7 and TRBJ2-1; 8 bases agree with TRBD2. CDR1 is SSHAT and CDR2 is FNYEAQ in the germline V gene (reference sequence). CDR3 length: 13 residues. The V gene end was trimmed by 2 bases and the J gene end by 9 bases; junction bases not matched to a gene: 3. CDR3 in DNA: TGTGCCAGCAGCTTAATCCGGGAGGGTGAGCAGTTCTTC. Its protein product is CASSLIREGEQFF.

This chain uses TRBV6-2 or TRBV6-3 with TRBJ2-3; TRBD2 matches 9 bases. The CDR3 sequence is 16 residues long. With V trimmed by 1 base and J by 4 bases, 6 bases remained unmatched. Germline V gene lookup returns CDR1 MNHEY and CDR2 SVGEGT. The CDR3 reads CASSYLGLALADTQYF. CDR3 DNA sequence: TGTGCCAGCAGTTACTTGGGACTAGCTTTGGCAGATACGCAGTATTTT.

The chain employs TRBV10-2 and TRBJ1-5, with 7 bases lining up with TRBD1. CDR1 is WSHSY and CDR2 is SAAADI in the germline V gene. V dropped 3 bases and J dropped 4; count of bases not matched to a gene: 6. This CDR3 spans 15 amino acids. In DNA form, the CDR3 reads TGCGCCAGCAGTGATCGACAGGGAAAGAATCAGCCCCAGCATTTT. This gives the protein CASSDRQGKNQPQHF.

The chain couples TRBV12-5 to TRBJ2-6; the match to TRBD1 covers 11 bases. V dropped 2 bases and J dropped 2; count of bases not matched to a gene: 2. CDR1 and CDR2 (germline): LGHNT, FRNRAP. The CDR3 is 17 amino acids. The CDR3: CASGLRTGGAGANVLTF. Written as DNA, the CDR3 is TGTGCTAGTGGTTTGCGGACAGGGGGCGCTGGGGCCAACGTCCTGACTTTC.

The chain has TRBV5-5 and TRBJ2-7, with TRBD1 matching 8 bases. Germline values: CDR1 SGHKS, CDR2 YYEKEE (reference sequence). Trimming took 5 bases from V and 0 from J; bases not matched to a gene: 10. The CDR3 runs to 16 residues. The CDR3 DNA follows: TGTGCCAGCAGTCCCAACAGGGGGACCCTCTCCTACGAGCAGTACTTC. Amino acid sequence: CASSPNRGTLSYEQYF.

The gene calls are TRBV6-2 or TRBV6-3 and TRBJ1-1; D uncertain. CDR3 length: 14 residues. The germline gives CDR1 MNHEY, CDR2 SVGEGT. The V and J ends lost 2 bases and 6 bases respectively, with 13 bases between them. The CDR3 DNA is TGTGCCAGCAGTTACGAAGGAGGGTTATCTGAAGCTTTCTTT. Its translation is CASSYEGGLSEAFF.

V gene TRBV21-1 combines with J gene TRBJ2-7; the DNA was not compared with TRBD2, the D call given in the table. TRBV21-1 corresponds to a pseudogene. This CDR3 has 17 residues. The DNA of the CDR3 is TGTGCCAGCAGCAAAGGCCTCCGACTAGCGGGCTCCTACGAGCAGTACTTC. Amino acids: CASSKGLRLAGSYEQYF.

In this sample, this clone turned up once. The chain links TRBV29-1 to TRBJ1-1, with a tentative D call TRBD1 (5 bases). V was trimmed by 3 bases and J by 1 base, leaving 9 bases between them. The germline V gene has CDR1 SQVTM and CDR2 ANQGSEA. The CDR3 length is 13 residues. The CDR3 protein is CSVDITGNTEAFF. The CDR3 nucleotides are TGCAGCGTTGATATTACAGGGAACACTGAAGCTTTCTTT.

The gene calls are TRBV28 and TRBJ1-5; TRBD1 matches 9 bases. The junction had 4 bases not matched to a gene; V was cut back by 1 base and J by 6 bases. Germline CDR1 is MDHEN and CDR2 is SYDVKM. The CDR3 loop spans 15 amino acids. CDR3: CASSLLRQGGQPQHF. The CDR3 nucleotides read TGTGCCAGCAGTTTATTAAGACAGGGGGGTCAGCCCCAGCATTTT.

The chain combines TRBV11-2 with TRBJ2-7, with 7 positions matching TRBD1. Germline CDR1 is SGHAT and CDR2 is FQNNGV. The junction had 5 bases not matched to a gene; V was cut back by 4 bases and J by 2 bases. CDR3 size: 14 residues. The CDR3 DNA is TGTGCCAGCAGCTCGACAGGGTTTACCTACGAGCAGTACTTC. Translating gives CASSSTGFTYEQYF.

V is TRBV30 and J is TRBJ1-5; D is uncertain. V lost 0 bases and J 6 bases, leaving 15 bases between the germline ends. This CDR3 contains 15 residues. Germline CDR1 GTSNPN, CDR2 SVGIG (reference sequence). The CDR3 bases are TGTGCCTGGAGTGTACGGACCCGGGGAGGTCAGCCCCAGCATTTT. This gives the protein CAWSVRTRGGQPQHF.

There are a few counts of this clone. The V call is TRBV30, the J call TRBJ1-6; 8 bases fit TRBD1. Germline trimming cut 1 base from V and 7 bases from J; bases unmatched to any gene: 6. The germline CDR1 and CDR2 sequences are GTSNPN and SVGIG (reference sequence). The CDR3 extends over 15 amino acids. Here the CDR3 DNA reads TGTGCCTGGAGTGGAAGGGACAGGTCAAATTCACCCCTCCACTTT. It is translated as CAWSGRDRSNSPLHF.

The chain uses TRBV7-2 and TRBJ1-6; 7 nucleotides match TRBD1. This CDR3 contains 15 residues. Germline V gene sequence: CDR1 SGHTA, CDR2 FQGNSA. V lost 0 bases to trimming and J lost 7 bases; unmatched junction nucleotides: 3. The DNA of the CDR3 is TGTGCCAGCAGCTTAGCAACAGGGGCCAATTCACCCCTCCACTTT. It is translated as CASSLATGANSPLHF.

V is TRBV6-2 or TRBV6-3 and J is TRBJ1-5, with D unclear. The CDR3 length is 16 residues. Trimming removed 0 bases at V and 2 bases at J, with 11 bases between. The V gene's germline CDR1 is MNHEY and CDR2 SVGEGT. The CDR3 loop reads CASSYSRGSGNQPQHF. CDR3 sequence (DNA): TGTGCCAGCAGTTACTCTCGGGGTTCGGGCAATCAGCCCCAGCATTTT.

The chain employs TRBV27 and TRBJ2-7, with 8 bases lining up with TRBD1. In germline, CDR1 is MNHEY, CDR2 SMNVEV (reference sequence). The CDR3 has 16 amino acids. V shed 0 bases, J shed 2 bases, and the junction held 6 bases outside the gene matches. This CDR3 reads CASSLSRGTGPYEQYF. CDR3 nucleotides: TGTGCCAGCAGTTTATCAAGGGGGACAGGTCCCTACGAGCAGTACTTC.

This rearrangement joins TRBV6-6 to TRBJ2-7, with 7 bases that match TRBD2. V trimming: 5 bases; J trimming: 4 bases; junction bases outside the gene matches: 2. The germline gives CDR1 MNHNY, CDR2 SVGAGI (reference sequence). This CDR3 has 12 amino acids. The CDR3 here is CASSRREYEQYF. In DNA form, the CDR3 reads TGTGCCAGCAGTCGGCGGGAGTACGAGCAGTACTTC.

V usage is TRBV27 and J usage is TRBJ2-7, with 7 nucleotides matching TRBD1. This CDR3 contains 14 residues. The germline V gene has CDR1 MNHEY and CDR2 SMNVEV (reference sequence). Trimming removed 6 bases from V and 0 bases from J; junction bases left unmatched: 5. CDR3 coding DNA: TGTGCCAGCAGCCGGGACAGCGTCTCCTACGAGCAGTACTTC. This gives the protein CASSRDSVSYEQYF.

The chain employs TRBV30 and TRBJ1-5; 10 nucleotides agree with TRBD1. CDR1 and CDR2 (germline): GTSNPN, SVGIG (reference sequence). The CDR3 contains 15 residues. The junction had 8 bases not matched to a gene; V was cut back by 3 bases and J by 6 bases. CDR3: CAWSPGQGMAQPQHF. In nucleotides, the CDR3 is TGTGCCTGGAGCCCGGGACAGGGGATGGCTCAGCCCCAGCATTTT.

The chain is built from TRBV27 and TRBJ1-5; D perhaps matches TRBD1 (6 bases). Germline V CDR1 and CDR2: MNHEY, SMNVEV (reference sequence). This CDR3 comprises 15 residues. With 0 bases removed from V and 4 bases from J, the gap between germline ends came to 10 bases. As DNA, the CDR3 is TGTGCCAGCAGTTTATCGACAGGAAGAAATCAGCCCCAGCATTTT. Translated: CASSLSTGRNQPQHF.

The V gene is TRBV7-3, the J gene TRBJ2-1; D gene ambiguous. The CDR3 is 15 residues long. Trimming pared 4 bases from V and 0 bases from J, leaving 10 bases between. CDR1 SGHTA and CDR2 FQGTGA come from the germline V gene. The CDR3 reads CASSSIRNSYNEQFF. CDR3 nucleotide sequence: TGTGCCAGCAGCTCGATCAGGAACTCCTACAATGAGCAGTTCTTC. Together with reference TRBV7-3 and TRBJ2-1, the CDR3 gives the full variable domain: GAGVSQTPSNKVTEKGKYVELRCDPISGHTALYWYRQSLGQGPEFLIYFQGTGAADDSGLPNDRFFAVRPEGSVSTLKIQRTERGDSAVYLCASSSIRNSYNEQFFGPGTRLTVL.

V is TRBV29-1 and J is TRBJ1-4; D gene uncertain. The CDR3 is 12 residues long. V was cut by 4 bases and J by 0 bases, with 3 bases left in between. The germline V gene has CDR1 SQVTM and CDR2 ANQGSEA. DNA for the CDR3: TGCAGCGTTGCCGCAACTAATGAAAAACTGTTTTTT. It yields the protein CSVAATNEKLFF.

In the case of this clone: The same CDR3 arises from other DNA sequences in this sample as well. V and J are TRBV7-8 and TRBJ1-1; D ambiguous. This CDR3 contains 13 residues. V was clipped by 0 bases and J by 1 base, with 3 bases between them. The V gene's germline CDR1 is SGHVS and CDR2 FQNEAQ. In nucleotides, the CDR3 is TGTGCCAGCAGCTTAGCCAGGAACACTGAAGCTTTCTTT. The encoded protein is CASSLARNTEAFF. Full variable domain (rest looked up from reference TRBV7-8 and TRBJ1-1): GAGVSQSPRYKVAKRGQDVALRCDPISGHVSLFWYQQALGQGPEFLTYFQNEAQLDKSGLPSDRFFAERPEGSVSTLKIQRTQQEDSAVYLCASSLARNTEAFFGQGTRLTVV.

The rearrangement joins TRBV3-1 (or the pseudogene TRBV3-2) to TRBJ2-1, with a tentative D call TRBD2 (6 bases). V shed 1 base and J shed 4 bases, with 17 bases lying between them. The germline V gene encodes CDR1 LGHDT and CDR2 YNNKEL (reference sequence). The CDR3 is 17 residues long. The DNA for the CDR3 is TGTGCCAGCAGCCAAGTAGTACTAGCAGGGTTTTACAATGAGCAGTTCTTC. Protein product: CASSQVVLAGFYNEQFF.

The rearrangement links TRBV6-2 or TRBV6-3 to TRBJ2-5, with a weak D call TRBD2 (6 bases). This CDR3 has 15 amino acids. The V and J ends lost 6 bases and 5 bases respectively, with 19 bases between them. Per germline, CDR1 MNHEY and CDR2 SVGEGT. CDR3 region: CASSPHGTLEETQYF. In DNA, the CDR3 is TGTGCCAGCAGCCCACACGGGACTTTGGAGGAGACCCAGTACTTC.

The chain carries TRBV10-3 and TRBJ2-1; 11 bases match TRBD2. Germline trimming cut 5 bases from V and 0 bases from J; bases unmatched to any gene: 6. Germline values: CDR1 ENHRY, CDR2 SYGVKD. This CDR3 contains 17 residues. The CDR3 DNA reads TGTGCCATCAGTTCTAGCGGGGGGTCGAGCTCCTACAATGAGCAGTTCTTC. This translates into CAISSSGGSSSYNEQFF.

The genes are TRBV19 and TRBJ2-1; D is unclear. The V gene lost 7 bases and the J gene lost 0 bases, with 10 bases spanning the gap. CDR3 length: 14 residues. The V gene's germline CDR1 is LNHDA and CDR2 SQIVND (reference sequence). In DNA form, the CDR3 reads TGTGCCAGTACAACTGACTCCTCCTACAATGAGCAGTTCTTC. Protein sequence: CASTTDSSYNEQFF.

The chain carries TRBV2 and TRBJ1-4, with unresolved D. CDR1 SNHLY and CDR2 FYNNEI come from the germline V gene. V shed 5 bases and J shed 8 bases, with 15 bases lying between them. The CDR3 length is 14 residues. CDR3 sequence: CASSFWRESEKLFF. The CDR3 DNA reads TGTGCCAGCAGTTTCTGGAGGGAGAGCGAAAAACTGTTTTTT.

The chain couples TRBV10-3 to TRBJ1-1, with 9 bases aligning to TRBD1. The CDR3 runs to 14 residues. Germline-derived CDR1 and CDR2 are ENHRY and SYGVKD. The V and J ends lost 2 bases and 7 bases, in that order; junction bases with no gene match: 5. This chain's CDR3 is CAISERTGDGEAFF. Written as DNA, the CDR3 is TGTGCCATCAGTGAGAGGACAGGGGACGGTGAAGCTTTCTTT.

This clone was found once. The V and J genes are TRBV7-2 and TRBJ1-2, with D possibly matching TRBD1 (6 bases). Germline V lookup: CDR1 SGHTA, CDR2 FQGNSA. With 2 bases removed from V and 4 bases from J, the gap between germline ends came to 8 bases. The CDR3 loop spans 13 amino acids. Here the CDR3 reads CASSLSGAYGYTF. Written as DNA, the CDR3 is TGTGCCAGCAGCTTATCAGGGGCCTATGGCTACACCTTC.

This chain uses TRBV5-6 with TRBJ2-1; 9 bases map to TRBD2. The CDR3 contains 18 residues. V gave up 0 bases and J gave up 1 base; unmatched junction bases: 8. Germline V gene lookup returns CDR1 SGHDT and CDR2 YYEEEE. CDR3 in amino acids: CASSLELAGVSSYNEQFF. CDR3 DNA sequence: TGTGCCAGCAGCTTGGAGTTAGCGGGAGTATCATCCTACAATGAGCAGTTCTTC.